The T cell receptor beta chain under discussion was sequenced for a study of radiation and T cells in renal cell carcinoma. Germline CDR1 is PRHDT and CDR2 is FYEKMQ (reference sequence). Trimming cost V 4 bases and J 2 bases; bases outside gene matches: 7. This CDR3 contains 16 residues. Noted time point: blood 2 weeks post-SBRT. As for treatment: 15 Gy SBRT to primary tumor, nephrectomy 4 weeks later. Libraries were prepared by immunoSEQ multiplex PCR; TCRdb keeps only in-frame clonotypes and omits some of them. The table records more than 75,000 clones, around 86% of them present only once. This rearrangement joins TRBV13 to TRBJ2-7; 11 bases line up with TRBD2. The sequencing used blood, collected from a patient whose treatment included radiotherapy and nephrectomy. The source is a woman between 50 and 59 years old with renal cell carcinoma. Written as DNA, the CDR3 is TGTGCCAGCAGCTCCTTCGATAGCGGGAGGGCCTACGAGCAGTACTTC. Translating it yields CASSSFDSGRAYEQYF.